The clone carrying this T cell receptor beta chain has a count of ten or more. Its matching antigen is unknown. Unique molecular identifiers were used to barcode this TCRbeta library. One entry per CDR3 protein results from TCRdb running MiXCR on the PCR reads. The data show approximately 650,000 distinct CDR3 sequences, under 15% seen once. This sample is drawn from a study of T-cell reconstitution after alpha-beta-depleted transplantation in children. The CDR3 is made up of 14 amino acids. The germline CDR1 and CDR2 sequences are DFQATT and SNEGSKA (reference sequence). V dropped 0 bases and J dropped 2 bases, with 8 bases sitting between them. Findings and caveats of the study: Alpha-beta T cells present about two months after transplant were reported to originate from several hundred expanded graft clones. One year after transplant, T-cell counts and diversity came mostly from newly produced T cells.

This TCR derives from a girl aged 2-10 years with congenital amegakaryocytic thrombocytopenia, due to receive a stem cell transplant. The starting material was PBMCs, obtained before TCRalphabeta/CD19-depleted stem cell transplant. The V gene is TRBV20-1, the J gene TRBJ1-5; D is perhaps TRBD1 (6 bases). The CDR3 sequence is CSARDSGGNQPQHF. The DNA for the CDR3 is TGCAGTGCTAGAGATTCAGGGGGCAATCAGCCCCAGCATTTT.